One and the same sample provided the 25 T cell receptor beta chains below, sequenced in a study of regulatory T cells in long-lasting Graves disease. Combining iRepertoire HTBI primers with Arm-PCR of CDR3 regions, the authors built TCR beta libraries. TCRdb reprocessed the multiplex PCR reads via MiXCR and lists one record per CDR3 protein. The sample contains about 540,000 distinct CDR3 sequences, approximately 13% of which appear only once. Time point denoted: newly diagnosed GD, antithyroid drugs for less than 3 months. RNA isolated from PBMCs was used to make the TCR library. These data also featured in a second study, about T cells in Graves' hyperthyroidism and ophthalmopathy.

This material consisted of peripheral blood mononuclear cells (PBMCs), taken at new diagnosis, from a patient treated with antithyroid drugs. These receptors were taken from a man aged 30 to 45 with Graves disease.

The chain uses TRBV29-1 and TRBJ1-2; 12 bases are a match to TRBD1. This CDR3 comprises 15 residues. Germline V gene sequence: CDR1 SQVTM, CDR2 ANQGSEA. V was pared by 6 bases and J by 6 bases, with 11 bases of the junction left unmatched. In nucleotides, the CDR3 is TGCAGCGTGCATATGGGACAGGGGGCGTCGGATGGCTACACCTTC. Protein product: CSVHMGQGASDGYTF. Complete variable domain (other parts from reference TRBV29-1 and TRBJ1-2): SAVISQKPSRDICQRGTSLTIQCQVDSQVTMMFWYRQQPGQSLTLIATANQGSEATYESGFVIDKFPISRPNLTFSTLTVSNMSPEDSSIYLCSVHMGQGASDGYTFGSGTRLTVV.

This clonotype was seen only once. Since a much larger clone is just one base distant, this may be a read error. This chain connects TRBV6-1 to TRBJ1-1; D not resolved. Looked up from germline, CDR1 is MNHNS and CDR2 is SASEGT. Between the trimmed V and J ends, which lost 2 bases and 0 bases, there was a span of 10 bases. The CDR3 spans 15 residues. The CDR3 sequence: CASSEQSSMNTEAFF. CDR3 bases: TGTGCCAGCAGTGAACAGAGCTCCATGAACACTGAAGCTTTCTTT.

This clonotype has a count of ten or more. The V call is TRBV6-2 or TRBV6-3, the J call TRBJ1-6; no clear D. CDR1 is MNHEY, CDR2 SVGEGT, per germline. This CDR3 region has 14 residues. V dropped 2 bases and J dropped 6 bases, with 8 bases sitting between them. The CDR3 spells CASSYRSGNSPLHF. The CDR3 nucleotides read TGTGCCAGCAGTTACAGATCGGGTAATTCACCCCTCCACTTT.

J is TRBJ2-1 and V is TRBV10-3; 7 nucleotides match TRBD2. Germline CDR1 ENHRY, CDR2 SYGVKD. This CDR3 has 14 residues. V gave up 3 bases and J gave up 7 bases; unmatched junction bases: 6. The CDR3 nucleotides read TGTGCCATCAGTGACGGCGGGAGTTTTAATGAGCAGTTCTTC. Its translation: CAISDGGSFNEQFF.

At least ten counts were recorded for this clonotype. The CDR3, as DNA: TGTGCCAGCAGCTTGGACGGGGCCGAGCAGTTCTTC. It specifies CASSLDGAEQFF. The rearrangement joins TRBV28 to TRBJ2-1; D is perhaps TRBD1 or TRBD2 (5 bases each). The V gene lost 6 bases and the J gene lost 10 bases, with 13 bases spanning the gap. The length of the CDR3 is 12 residues. Germline V CDR1 and CDR2: MDHEN, SYDVKM.

This chain links TRBV5-1 with TRBJ2-4, with D possibly called TRBD1 or TRBD2 (5 bases each). Germline loops: CDR1 SGHRS, CDR2 YFSETQ. CDR3 length: 17 amino acids. Deletions cut 3 bases from V and 3 bases from J, with 19 bases between. CDR3 loop: CASSWGGSGPGKNIQYF. CDR3 bases: TGCGCCAGCAGCTGGGGCGGGTCGGGGCCGGGCAAAAACATTCAGTACTTC.

This clonotype was detected a few times. The chain combines TRBV6-4 with TRBJ2-3; 9 bases match TRBD1. From germline, CDR1 is MRHNA and CDR2 SNTAGT. J was trimmed by 4 bases and V by 0 bases; bases with no gene match: 5. The CDR3 covers 16 residues. This CDR3 is CASSDSDRGEPDTQYF. CDR3 in DNA: TGTGCCAGCAGTGACTCGGACAGGGGCGAGCCAGATACGCAGTATTTT.

Concerning this clonotype: This may stem from a read error, because a much larger clone lies one nucleotide away. The chain has TRBV27 and TRBJ2-3; TRBD2 agrees at 14 bases. V lost 7 bases to trimming and J lost 4 bases; unmatched junction nucleotides: 10. This CDR3 contains 17 residues. Per the germline V gene, CDR1 is MNHEY and CDR2 is SMNVEV (reference sequence). CDR3 nucleotide sequence: TGTGCCAGCACCCCCCCCCCGGGACTAGCGGGAGCAGATACGCAGTATTTT. Protein sequence: CASTPPPGLAGADTQYF.

The sample holds many counts of this clonotype. This sequence joins TRBV2 and TRBJ2-1, with 8 bases aligning to TRBD2. Trimming at V came to 6 bases and at J to 3 bases, leaving 7 bases not matched to a gene. This CDR3 region has 15 residues. The germline CDR1 and CDR2 sequences are SNHLY and FYNNEI. The CDR3 region has the DNA TGTGCCAGCAGCGGACTAGCAGATCTCTACAATGAGCAGTTCTTC. This codes for CASSGLADLYNEQFF.

This clonotype was recorded many times. The rearrangement joins TRBV9 to TRBJ2-3, with a weak D call TRBD2 (5 bases). The V end lost 3 bases, the J end lost 6 bases, and 20 bases lay between the germline ends. CDR1 SGDLS and CDR2 YYNGEE come from the germline V gene. There are 16 residues in the CDR3. The CDR3 loop reads CASSARGWLVVDTQYF. The CDR3 DNA reads TGTGCCAGCAGCGCCCGAGGGTGGCTAGTTGTTGATACGCAGTATTTT.

This clonotype was counted between two and nine times. The chain has TRBV6-1 and TRBJ2-7; D not resolved. Trimming removed 5 bases at V and 3 bases at J, with 8 bases between. Germline lookup yields CDR1 MNHNS and CDR2 SASEGT. There are 12 residues in the CDR3. CDR3 in DNA: TGTGCCAGCAGTCCCGATGACTACGAGCAGTACTTC. This translates into CASSPDDYEQYF.

This clonotype was recorded at least ten times. The chain employs TRBV20-1 and TRBJ2-5; D is ambiguous. The germline CDR1 and CDR2 sequences are DFQATT and SNEGSKA (reference sequence). The CDR3 extends over 12 amino acids. Deletions cut 2 bases from V and 5 bases from J, with 9 bases between. The CDR3 here is CSARRPGETQYF. The CDR3 nucleotides read TGCAGTGCTAGAAGGCCTGGGGAGACCCAGTACTTC.

This clonotype was seen at least ten times. The chain carries TRBV18 and TRBJ1-1; D unclear. In germline, CDR1 is KGHSH, CDR2 LQKENI. Trimming removed 2 bases from V and 10 bases from J, with 11 bases in between. CDR3 length: 12 amino acids. This chain's CDR3 is CASSPGRIGAFF. The CDR3 nucleotides read TGTGCCAGCTCACCAGGAAGAATTGGAGCTTTCTTT.

On this clonotype itself: A much larger clone differs from this one at a single base, so this may be a read error. CDR3 sequence reads: CASSSGTSGRGTQYF. The CDR3 DNA reads TGTGCCAGCAGCTCCGGGACTAGCGGGAGAGGTACGCAGTATTTT. This sequence joins TRBV11-3 and TRBJ2-1; 14 nucleotides line up with TRBD2. The assigned J gene may be wrong: the sequence end matches TRBJ2-3 better. The CDR3 has 15 amino acids. Germline-derived CDR1 and CDR2 are SGHNT and YENEEA.

This clonotype was seen many times. CDR3 in DNA: TGCAGTGCTAGTGGGACTAGCGGGAGTGGAAATGAGCAGTTCTTC. Translating gives CSASGTSGSGNEQFF. This chain links TRBV20-1 with TRBJ2-1, with TRBD2 matching 14 bases. CDR3 length equals 15 residues. Germline CDR1 reads DFQATT; CDR2 reads SNEGSKA (reference sequence). J lost 7 bases, V lost 3 bases, and 5 bases had no gene match.

This clonotype has a count of ten or more. The junction departs from the called germline gene at one end, perhaps through a read error. The chain is built from TRBV5-1 and TRBJ1-1, with D possibly TRBD1 on 5 matching bases. Germline CDR1 reads SGHRS; CDR2 reads YFSETQ. The CDR3 consists of 13 residues. The DNA of the CDR3 is TGTGCCAGCAGTTTGGGGGGGAGGACTGAAGCTTTCTTT. Protein sequence: CASSLGGRTEAFF. The variable domain in full, with the rest retrieved from reference TRBV5-1 and TRBJ1-1, is KAGVTQTPRYLIKTRGQQVTLSCSPISGHRSVSWYQQTPGQGLQFLFEYFSETQRNKGNFPGRFSGRQFSNSRSEMNVSTLELGDSALYLCASSLGGRTEAFFGQGTRLTVV.

The chain uses TRBV2 and TRBJ1-2, with D perhaps matching TRBD1 (6 bases). Trimming removed 7 bases from V and 7 bases from J, with 16 bases in between. CDR1 is SNHLY and CDR2 is FYNNEI in the germline V gene. The CDR3 is 13 residues long. For the CDR3, the DNA is TGTGCCAGCAACGCTGACAGGTGGGGTGGCTACACCTTC. Its translation is CASNADRWGGYTF.

This clonotype showed up many times. This rearrangement joins TRBV24-1 to TRBJ2-1; D ambiguous. This CDR3 is built from 11 residues. Germline V gene sequence: CDR1 KGHDR, CDR2 SFDVKD. The V end lost 1 base, the J end lost 10 bases, and 4 bases lay between the germline ends. The CDR3 loop reads CATSDFSEQFF. CDR3 sequence (DNA): TGTGCCACCAGTGATTTCTCCGAGCAGTTCTTC.

The rearrangement joins TRBV10-3 to TRBJ2-7; no definite D call. Trimming cost V 9 bases and J 2 bases, with 11 bases left between them. This CDR3 region has 12 residues. Per germline, CDR1 ENHRY and CDR2 SYGVKD. The CDR3 reads CAIGASPYEQYF. CDR3 sequence (DNA): TGTGCCATAGGTGCCAGCCCCTACGAGCAGTACTTC.

This clonotype showed up just a few times. The chain combines TRBV5-4 with TRBJ2-7; 11 bases agree with TRBD1. The germline V gene has CDR1 SGHNT and CDR2 YYREEE (reference sequence). This CDR3 has 18 amino acids. V dropped 0 bases and J dropped 4; count of bases not matched to a gene: 12. CDR3 protein: CASSLGDRGGISAYEQYF. In DNA form, the CDR3 reads TGTGCCAGCAGCTTGGGGGACAGGGGGGGGATATCAGCGTACGAGCAGTACTTC.

This clonotype was seen a handful of times. V is TRBV5-1 and J is TRBJ2-5, with D perhaps TRBD2 (5 bases). The CDR3 has 14 amino acids. From germline, CDR1 is SGHRS and CDR2 YFSETQ. V lost 3 bases to trimming and J lost 2 bases, with 11 bases between them. The DNA for the CDR3 is TGCGCCAGCAGCTGGCAACTAGGTCAAGAGACCCAGTACTTC. It encodes CASSWQLGQETQYF.

This clonotype was seen only a few times. The CDR3 is CASSLGLSSAQETQYF. DNA of the CDR3: TGTGCCAGCAGCTTAGGCCTCTCTAGCGCTCAAGAGACCCAGTACTTC. This chain links TRBV7-8 with TRBJ2-5; D perhaps matches TRBD2 (6 bases). The V and J ends lost 1 base and 2 bases respectively, with 14 bases between them. Germline CDR1 and CDR2: SGHVS and FQNEAQ. This CDR3 spans 16 amino acids. Complete variable domain (other parts from reference TRBV7-8 and TRBJ2-5): GAGVSQSPRYKVAKRGQDVALRCDPISGHVSLFWYQQALGQGPEFLTYFQNEAQLDKSGLPSDRFFAERPEGSVSTLKIQRTQQEDSAVYLCASSLGLSSAQETQYFGPGTRLLVL.

This clonotype was seen at least ten times. The chain combines TRBV20-1 with TRBJ2-7, with 10 nucleotides matching TRBD1. The germline gives CDR1 DFQATT, CDR2 SNEGSKA (reference sequence). V trimming: 6 bases; J trimming: 7 bases; junction bases outside the gene matches: 9. The CDR3 consists of 13 residues. In DNA form, the CDR3 reads TGCAGTGCCCCGGACAGGGGGACGGGGGAGCAGTACTTC. Its protein product is CSAPDRGTGEQYF.

The sample holds many counts of this clonotype. V and J are TRBV24-1 and TRBJ2-1; weak D call: TRBD1 (5 bases). Per the germline V gene, CDR1 is KGHDR and CDR2 is SFDVKD. The V end lost 1 base, the J end lost 8 bases, and 14 bases lay between the germline ends. The CDR3 totals 15 residues. The CDR3 here is CATSDFSAGWDEQFF. DNA for the CDR3: TGTGCCACCAGTGATTTTTCGGCAGGGTGGGATGAGCAGTTCTTC.

About this clonotype itself: A much larger clone sits a single nucleotide away, making a read error possible. The CDR3 carries no conserved terminal phenylalanine or tryptophan, so it likely arises from a read error. The genes are TRBV27 and TRBJ1-1; D unresolved. V dropped 0 bases and J dropped 5 bases, with 7 bases sitting between them. This CDR3 contains 13 residues. Germline CDR1 MNHEY, CDR2 SMNVEV (reference sequence). CDR3 bases: TGTGCCAGCAGTTTATCGCAGCGGACTGAAGCTTTCTCT. Residues: CASSLSQRTEAFS.